This T cell receptor (beta chain) was retrieved from a study of blood T cell repertoires in COVID-19. As for the study in general: T cells, B-cell-depleted T cells, or PBMCs supplied cDNA or gDNA.

Assay: immunoSEQ multiplex PCR; the TCRdb copy retains only in-frame clones and omits some. This table holds 350,000 or so clones, around 90% found once. CDR3 length: 14 amino acids. Germline V gene lookup returns CDR1 SGDLS and CDR2 YYNGEE. Trimming left V 0 bases short and J 0 bases short, with 6 bases between. Sequencing was carried out using peripheral blood. The chain is built from TRBV9 and TRBJ1-1; no reliable D call. This receptor was obtained from a woman aged 55 to 70 with COVID-19, enrolled during active disease. CDR3 loop: CASSVGQLNTEAFF. DNA of the CDR3: TGTGCCAGCAGCGTAGGGCAGTTGAACACTGAAGCTTTCTTT.